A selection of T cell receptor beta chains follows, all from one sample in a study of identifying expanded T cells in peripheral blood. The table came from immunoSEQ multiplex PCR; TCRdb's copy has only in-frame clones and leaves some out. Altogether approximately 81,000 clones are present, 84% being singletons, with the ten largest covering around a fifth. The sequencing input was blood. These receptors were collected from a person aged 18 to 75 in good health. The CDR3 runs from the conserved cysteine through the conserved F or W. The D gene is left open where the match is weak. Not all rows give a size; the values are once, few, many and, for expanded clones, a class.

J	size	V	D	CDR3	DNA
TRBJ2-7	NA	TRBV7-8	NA	CASSLPLVSPGRNSYEQYF	TGTGCCAGCAGCCTACCGTTAGTCTCACCGGGACGGAACTCCTACGAGCAGTACTTC
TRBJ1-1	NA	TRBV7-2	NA	CASSLEGQFGGAFF	TGTGCCAGCAGCTTAGAGGGGCAGTTCGGAGGAGCTTTCTTT
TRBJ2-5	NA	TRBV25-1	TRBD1	CASTATGGNGETQYF	TGTGCCAGCACCGCGACAGGGGGCAATGGAGAGACCCAGTACTTC
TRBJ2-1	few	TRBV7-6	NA	CASSLARDPLGNNEQFF	TGTGCCAGCAGCTTAGCCCGGGACCCCCTCGGGAACAATGAGCAGTTCTTC
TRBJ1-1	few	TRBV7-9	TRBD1	CASSLKGAMNTEAFF	TGTGCCAGCAGCCTCAAGGGGGCAATGAACACTGAAGCTTTCTTT
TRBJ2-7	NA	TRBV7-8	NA	CASSGEPLIYTYEQYF	TGTGCCAGCAGCGGAGAGCCCCTAATATACACCTACGAGCAGTACTTC
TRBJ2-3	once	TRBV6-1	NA	CASSEGGGTDTQYF	TGTGCCAGCAGTGAAGGCGGGGGCACAGATACGCAGTATTTT
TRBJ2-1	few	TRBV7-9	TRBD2	CASSSGLALNEQFF	TGTGCCAGCAGCTCTGGACTAGCCCTCAATGAGCAGTTCTTC
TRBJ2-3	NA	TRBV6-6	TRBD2	CASSSALGGTDTQYF	TGTGCCAGCAGTTCAGCTTTGGGGGGGACAGATACGCAGTATTTT
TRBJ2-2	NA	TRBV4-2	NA	CASSQDERGELFF	TGTGCCAGCAGCCAAGATGAGCGGGGGGAGCTGTTTTTT
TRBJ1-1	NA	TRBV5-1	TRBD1	CASSLGQGAPPEAFF	TGCGCCAGCAGCTTGGGACAGGGGGCCCCTCCTGAAGCTTTCTTT
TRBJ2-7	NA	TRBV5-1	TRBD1	CASRTGRNEQYF	TGCGCCAGTAGGACAGGGCGCAACGAGCAGTACTTC
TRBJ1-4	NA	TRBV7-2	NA	CASSYSPARAGEKLFF	TGTGCCAGCAGCTATAGCCCGGCCAGGGCTGGAGAAAAACTGTTTTTT
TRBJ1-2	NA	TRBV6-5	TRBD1	CASRRGTGGVYGYTF	TGTGCCAGCAGACGAGGGACAGGGGGCGTCTATGGCTACACCTTC